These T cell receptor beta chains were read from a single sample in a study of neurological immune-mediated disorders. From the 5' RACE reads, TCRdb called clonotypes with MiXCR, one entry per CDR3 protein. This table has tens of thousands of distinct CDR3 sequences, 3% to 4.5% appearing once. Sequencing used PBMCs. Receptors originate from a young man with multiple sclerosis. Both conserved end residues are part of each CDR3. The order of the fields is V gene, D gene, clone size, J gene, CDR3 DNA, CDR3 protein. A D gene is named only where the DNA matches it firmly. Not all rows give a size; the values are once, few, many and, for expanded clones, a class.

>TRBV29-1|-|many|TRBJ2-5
TGCAGCGTTCTAGCGATAGAGACCCAGTACTTC
CSVLAIETQYF
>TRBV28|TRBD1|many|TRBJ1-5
TGTGCCAGCGACAGGACAGGAGGTTCGCAGCCCCAGCATTTT
CASDRTGGSQPQHF
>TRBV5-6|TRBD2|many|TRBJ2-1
TGTGCCAGCAGCTTGGACAGCGGGAGGGCCAACAATGAGCAGTTCTTC
CASSLDSGRANNEQFF
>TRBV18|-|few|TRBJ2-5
TGTGCCAGCTCACCTCTCCCTCAAGAGACCCAGTACTTC
CASSPLPQETQYF
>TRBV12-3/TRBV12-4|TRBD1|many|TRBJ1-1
TGTGCCAGCAGCCGACAGGGGGCGATGAACACTGAAGCTTTCTTT
CASSRQGAMNTEAFF
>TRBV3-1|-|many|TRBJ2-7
TGTGCCAGCAGCGGCCGGGGGTCTCCACGGGACGAGCAGTACTTC
CASSGRGSPRDEQYF
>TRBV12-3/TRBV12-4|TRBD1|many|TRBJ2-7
TGTGCCAGCAGTTTTACAGGGGTAAACTACGAGCAGTACTTC
CASSFTGVNYEQYF
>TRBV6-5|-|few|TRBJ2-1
TGTGCCAGCAGCCGCGGGACGACAGACAATGAGCAGTTCTTC
CASSRGTTDNEQFF
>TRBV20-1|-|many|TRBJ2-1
TGCAGTGCTGACGGCGCCCAACTAAAGGGGCAGTTCTTC
CSADGAQLKGQFF
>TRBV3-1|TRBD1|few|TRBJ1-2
TGTGCCAGCAGCCCCGGGACAGCCTCCTATGGCTACACCTTC
CASSPGTASYGYTF
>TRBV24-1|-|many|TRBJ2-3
TGTGCCACCAGTCCGGGGGCGAGGACAGATACGCAGTATTTT
CATSPGARTDTQYF
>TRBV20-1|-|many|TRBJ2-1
TGCAGTGCTAGACGCGGAGCTGATGTCTACAATGAGCAGTTCTTC
CSARRGADVYNEQFF
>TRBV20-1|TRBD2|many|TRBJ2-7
TGCAGTGCTAGACGGCTAGCGGGAGGGCCAAAAGAGCAGTACTTC
CSARRLAGGPKEQYF
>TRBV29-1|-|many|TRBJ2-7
TGCAGCGTTGTGGTGAGAGGGCCCTCCTACGAGCAGTACTTC
CSVVVRGPSYEQYF
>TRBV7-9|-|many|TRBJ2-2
TGTGCCAGCAGCTTTGGAAACACCGGGGAGCTGTTTTTT
CASSFGNTGELFF
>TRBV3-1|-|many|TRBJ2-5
TGTGCCAGCAGCCCGGGCCGGAAGGGAACGGAGACCCAGTACTTC
CASSPGRKGTETQYF
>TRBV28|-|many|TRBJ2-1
TGTGCCAGCAGTTATGTAAGCAATGAGCAGTTCTTC
CASSYVSNEQFF
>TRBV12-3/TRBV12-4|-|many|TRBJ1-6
TGTGCCAGCAGACCCCGTGGGGGTGAGAATTCACCCCTCCACTTT
CASRPRGGENSPLHF
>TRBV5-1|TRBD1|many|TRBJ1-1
TGCGCCAGCAGCTTGGACACAGGGGTCCCCACTGAAGCTTTCTTT
CASSLDTGVPTEAFF
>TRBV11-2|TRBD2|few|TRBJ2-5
TGTGCCAGCAGCTTAGGTGTAGCGGGAGTAGGAGAGACCCAGTACTTC
CASSLGVAGVGETQYF
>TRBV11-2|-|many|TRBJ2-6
TGTGCCAGCAGCTTGATGCGGGGCGCTGGGGCCAACGTCCTGACTTTC
CASSLMRGAGANVLTF
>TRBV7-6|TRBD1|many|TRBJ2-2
TGTGCCAGCAGCTTAGAACCCGGACAGGGGGTTGACACCGGGGAGCTGTTTTTT
CASSLEPGQGVDTGELFF
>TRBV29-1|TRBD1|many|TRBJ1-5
TGCAGCGCGAGACAGGGTCGCAATCAGCCCCAGCATTTT
CSARQGRNQPQHF
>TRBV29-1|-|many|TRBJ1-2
TGCAGCGTTGTGTCCATTTCAACGGGGAACTATGGCTACACCTTC
CSVVSISTGNYGYTF
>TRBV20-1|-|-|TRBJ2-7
TGCAGTGCTAGAAGGGTGGCAGACCACGAGCAGTACTTC
CSARRVADHEQYF
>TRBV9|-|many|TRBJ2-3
TGTGCCAGCAGCCCAGACGGGGCCCGGGCAGATACGCAGTATTTT
CASSPDGARADTQYF
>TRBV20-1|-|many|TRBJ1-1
TGCAGTGCTTCGACAGGAAACATGAACACTGAAGCTTTCTTT
CSASTGNMNTEAFF
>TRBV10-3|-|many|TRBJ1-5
TGTGCCATCAGTGAGGGGCGGTCAGACTATAGCAATCAGCCCCAGCATTTT
CAISEGRSDYSNQPQHF
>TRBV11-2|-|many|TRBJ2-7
TGTGCCAGCAGCTTGCAATACGAGCAGTACTTC
CASSLQYEQYF
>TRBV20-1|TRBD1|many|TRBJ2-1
TGCAGTGGGACAGGGGAAAACAATGAGCAGTTCTTC
CSGTGENNEQFF
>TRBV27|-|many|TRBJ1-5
TGTGCCAGCAGTTTCTCGTCAGAGGGCAATCAGCCCCAGCATTTT
CASSFSSEGNQPQHF
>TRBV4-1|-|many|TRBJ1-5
TGCGCCAGCAGCCACGGGGATCCGGTTTCCAATCAGCCCCAGCATTTT
CASSHGDPVSNQPQHF
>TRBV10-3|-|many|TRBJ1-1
TGTGCCATCAGCAGGACAGAGAACACTGAAGCTTTCTTT
CAISRTENTEAFF
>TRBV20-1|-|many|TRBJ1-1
TGCAGTGCTAGGACCTGGGACGGAGACACTGAAGCTTTCTTT
CSARTWDGDTEAFF
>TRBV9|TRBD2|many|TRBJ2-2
TGTGCCAGCAGCGTAGGACTAGCGGGGGGAATTAACACCGGGGAGCTGTTTTTT
CASSVGLAGGINTGELFF
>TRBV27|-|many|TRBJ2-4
TGTGCCAGCAGTGATGGGAGAGAGAGGTACTTC
CASSDGRERYF
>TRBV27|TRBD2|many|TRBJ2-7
TGTGCCAGCAGTTTTTCTACTAGCGGGAGGAGGGAGCAGTACTTC
CASSFSTSGRREQYF
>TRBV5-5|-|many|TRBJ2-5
TGTGCCAGCAGCCCGCGGGTGACCATAGGGTCAGAGACCCAGTACTTC
CASSPRVTIGSETQYF
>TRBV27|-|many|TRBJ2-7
TGTGCCAGCAGCACTCGGACGCTGGGGGAGCAGTACTTC
CASSTRTLGEQYF
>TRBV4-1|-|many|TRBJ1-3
TGCGCCAGCAGCCAAGCGGGGTTCTCTGGAAACACCATATATTTT
CASSQAGFSGNTIYF
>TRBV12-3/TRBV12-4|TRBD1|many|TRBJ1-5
TGTGCCAGCAGTTCAGGGGGACCGGGTCAGCCCCAGCATTTT
CASSSGGPGQPQHF
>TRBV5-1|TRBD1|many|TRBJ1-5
TGCGCCAGCAGCTTTCAGGGGGCGCCCAATCAGCCCCAGCATTTT
CASSFQGAPNQPQHF
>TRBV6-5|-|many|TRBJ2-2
TGTGCCAGCAGTGCTCTTTGGGGGGCGAACACCGGGGAGCTGTTTTTT
CASSALWGANTGELFF
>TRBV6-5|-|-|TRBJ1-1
TGTGCCAGCGGTTACCCGGGGAACACTGAAGCTTTCTTT
CASGYPGNTEAFF
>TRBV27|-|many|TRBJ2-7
TGTGCCAGCAGGACGACAGGGAGGAGCTCCTACGAGCAGTACTTC
CASRTTGRSSYEQYF
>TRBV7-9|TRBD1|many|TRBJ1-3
TGTGCCAGCAGCTCCCCCGACAGGGGGGACACCATATATTTT
CASSSPDRGDTIYF
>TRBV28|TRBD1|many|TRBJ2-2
TGTGCCAGCAGTTCCGGGACAGGGGGCCTTGGCACCGGGGAGCTGTTTTTT
CASSSGTGGLGTGELFF
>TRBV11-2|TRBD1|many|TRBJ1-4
TGTGCCAGCAGCTCGGTACAGGGGAACTATGAAAAACTGTTTTTT
CASSSVQGNYEKLFF
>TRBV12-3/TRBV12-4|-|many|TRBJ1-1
TGTGCCAGCAGTTTCATGGGGCCGAACACTGAAGCTTTCTTT
CASSFMGPNTEAFF
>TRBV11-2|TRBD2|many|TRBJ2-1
TGTGCCAGCAGCGTTAGCGGGAGGGAGGGCAATGAGCAGTTCTTC
CASSVSGREGNEQFF
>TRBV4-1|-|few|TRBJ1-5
TGCGCCAGCAGCCAAGGTATTACTGACATCAATCAGCCCCAGCATTTT
CASSQGITDINQPQHF
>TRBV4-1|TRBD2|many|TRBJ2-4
TGCGCCAGCAGCCACGGACTAGCGGATACCGGAAACATTCAGTACTTC
CASSHGLADTGNIQYF
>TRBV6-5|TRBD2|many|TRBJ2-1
TGTGCCAGCAGCTATAGCGGGAGGTACAACAATGAGCAGTTCTTC
CASSYSGRYNNEQFF
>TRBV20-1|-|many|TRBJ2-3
TGCAGTGCTCGCGTAGTTGGGTCCGGCACAGATACGCAGTATTTT
CSARVVGSGTDTQYF
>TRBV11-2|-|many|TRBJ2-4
TGTGCCAGCGCCGGTTCGGGGGCAGCCAAAAACATTCAGTACTTC
CASAGSGAAKNIQYF